This T cell receptor (beta chain) was observed in a study of cytomegalovirus exposure and HLA in healthy donors (dated by TCRdb to 2016 to 2017). About the full investigation: An earlier analysis of roughly 500 of the donors reported approximately 300 Gb of sequence data and more than 90 million unique TCR beta sequences from roughly 200 million T cells. Rather than using new phenotypic data, the later analysis identified candidate immune exposures from TCR beta sequences and from how often those sequences occurred across donors. Donor age, sex, ethnicity and CMV serostatus were compiled together with the repertoire data. The number of typed donors differed by locus: about 620-640 for A, B, C, DRB1 and DQB1; approximately 520 for DQA1; approximately 600 for DPA1; and around 470 for DPB1. An early release that covered roughly 600 HLA-typed donors contained about 300 gigabases of sequencing data and tens of millions of unique TCR sequences. Genome-wide SNP genotypes for about 65% of the roughly 700 donors were used in a later genetic analysis, which treated that subset as a discovery cohort. To predict cytomegalovirus infection status, the study combined high-throughput TCR immunosequencing, statistical association of individual TCRs with disease status, and machine learning. Class I and class II HLA loci were covered by the typing at four-digit resolution. Because of strong linkage in the cohort, five DR-DQ haplotypes were treated as single units for association and clustering. The genetic ancestry cluster associated with self-reported Caucasian donors included 81% of the roughly 400 genotyped donors. An earlier analysis of fewer than 700 of the donors applied high-throughput TCR beta sequencing to assess whether each TCR beta V gene segment acted as functional or pseudogenic. The study profiled the T cell repertoires of some 610 subjects by immunosequencing and related them to cytomegalovirus serostatus. Across some 400 genotyped donors of the cohort, an average of 235,054 unique TCR beta nucleotide sequences per donor were sequenced, and approximately 17% of those sequences were non-productive. The study aimed to test whether cataloging public T cell receptors could reveal signatures of past pathogen exposure. To study patterns of TCR occurrence, a later analysis re-analyzed previously published TCR beta repertoires from 666 donors and added high-resolution HLA genotyping. Besides the first cohort of 666 subjects, a separate validation cohort made up of over a hundred different subjects was used. All discovery cohort repertoires had been generated on a single sequencing platform.

The cohort consisted of 600 or so healthy bone marrow donors. Cohort members were all nominally healthy when sampled, although unrecorded immune exposures were likely present. The donor tested CMV seropositive, placing the donor among the 289 seropositive members of the cohort. Every donor gave a peripheral blood sample, and the peripheral blood mononuclear cells from that sample were used for TCR beta sequencing. Genomic DNA extraction from the blood cell samples was performed with the Qiagen DNeasy Blood Extraction Kit. Summary of the overall study and its limitations: Compared with equally common non-associated chains, HLA-associated TCR beta chains in a later analysis were more clonally expanded and had lower generation probabilities. A later genetic analysis reported fewer N-insertions in productive TCRs among donors in an Asian-associated ancestry cluster than the roughly 720-donor mean. The authors suggested that the approach could potentially be generalized to other disease states and immunological phenotypes. Linkage disequilibrium might explain the correlated functional status among segregating V segments, but an unknown experimental factor could not be excluded. CMV serostatus was the only immune exposure information available for the cohort. The cohort was sequenced for TCR beta chains only, and without alpha or paired-chain data the features that could be detected were limited. In a later analysis, most CMV-associated TCR beta chains were found to appear HLA-restricted, with HLA associations seemingly driven largely by CMV exposure. Because HLA typing was missing for some donors at each locus, association tests included only the typed subset. When HLA alleles, especially DR and DQ, strongly co-occurred, attributing TCR associations to individual alleles was difficult. Cytomegalovirus status was reported to be diagnosed by the classifier with high specificity and sensitivity in both the original and validation cohorts. A cluster of highly shared sequence variants was judged likely to represent a technical artifact of the sequencing pipeline. In the study, approximately 160 TCR beta chains were listed as associated with cytomegalovirus. At a false discovery rate of 0.05, a later analysis linked around 15,000 TCR beta sequences to specific HLA alleles. A few of the identified cytomegalovirus-associated TCR beta chains were confirmed in vitro to be specific for cytomegalovirus antigens. Because counts were too low, roughly 16 rarely observed V segments, including chromosome 9 orphons, were left out of the earlier analysis of 587 of the donors. A later analysis found that TCR association rates varied across HLA loci, with DRB1 alleles showing the most associated TCRs and HLA-C alleles the fewest. Most TCR sequences were seen in very few donors, while some public TCRs were found in many individuals. In a later genetic analysis, a missense DCLRE1C variant was associated with V-gene and J-gene trimming of TCR beta chains, and the association was replicated in an independent cohort. Broadly in line with IMGT annotations, most TCR beta V segments showed up in productive rearrangements about 90% or about 30% of the time in an earlier analysis of approximately 600 of the donors. According to a later analysis, parvovirus B19, influenza, CMV and Epstein-Barr virus appeared linked to several top co-occurrence clusters. A further reported finding was that TCR beta sequences accurately predicted the HLA-A and HLA-B alleles for most subjects in the first cohort. Presence/absence analyses assumed roughly uniform sequencing depth across donors, an assumption that may not hold.

The library was made by the immunoSEQ multiplex PCR assay. For the multiplex PCR, a mixture combining 60 forward primers for TCR Vbeta segments and 13 reverse primers for TCR Jbeta segments was used. The CDR3 region of rearranged TCR beta genes was amplified from genomic DNA with a multiplex PCR assay. On the Illumina HiSeq System, the amplified TCR beta libraries were sequenced as 87-base-pair reads. Concerning the study's data processing: Across the roughly 600 repertoires, a later analysis counted 80 million or so unique TCR beta chains, around 10 million of which were shared by at least two donors. To remove PCR and sequencing errors, raw reads were error-corrected and collapsed into unique sequences using a nearest-neighbor algorithm that merged closely related sequences. CDR3 sequences were aligned to IMGT reference sequences to assign V, D and J gene segments. For a sequence to be retained, a match of at least six nucleotides was required to both a V gene segment and a J gene segment. A rearrangement was called productive if the CDR3 had no stop codons and remained in frame with V and J, and every other rearrangement was called non-productive. Following IMGT convention, CDR3 was defined as the stretch from the second conserved V-encoded cysteine to the conserved J-encoded phenylalanine. Sequences without an unambiguous match to a single V gene segment were excluded from the earlier analysis of 450 to 650 of the donors. In an earlier analysis of approximately 590 of the donors, V segments were called functional above 56.7% productive rearrangements and were called segregating when the between-donor standard deviation exceeded 5%. A statistical classification framework was built for diagnosing cytomegalovirus status from the catalog of TCR beta chain sequences. In a later analysis, TCR nucleotide sequences were compared against IMGT/GENE-DB human TR gene sequences so that V and J genes could be assigned. A later analysis assigned CDR3 sequences and most-parsimonious VDJ recombination scenarios with the TCRdist pipeline. In a later analysis, each TCR beta chain was defined by its CDR3 amino acid sequence together with its V-gene family, and reads lacking a unique V-gene family were excluded. In a later analysis, 550 to 650 highly shared, low-generation-probability nucleotide sequences were removed to address suspected cross-contamination and a sequencing artifact. In a later analysis, a clonal expansion index for each public chain was calculated from normalized within-repertoire ranks of inferred template counts. In a later analysis, generation probabilities were computed with a VDJ recombination model fitted to out-of-frame rearrangements, and the resulting probabilities were checked against IGoR. A later analysis scored TCR-TCR, TCR-HLA and TCR-CMV co-occurrence with hypergeometric tests, applying a repertoire-size bias correction to TCR pairs. In a later analysis, false discovery rates were estimated by permuting HLA or CMV assignments 20 times. In a later analysis, co-occurring TCRs were grouped using DBSCAN, and TCRdist sequence similarity was added for clustering within HLA-allele-positive subsets. Repertoires with fewer than 30,000 or more than 120,000 public chains were left out of co-occurrence clustering, as were four to six repertoires with anomalous nucleotide sharing. The source is immuneACCESS, and TCRdb retained only in-frame sequences with V and J called. Part of the clones is not carried over; for the studies checked, unresolved V genes explain less than half of this, and the remainder is unexplained. D and trimming come from the DNA, and the V and J calls and clone size come from that table. The sample data list around 170,000 clones, and roughly 78% of these were observed just once. The ten largest make up 1% of the sample.

For this clone: The target of this receptor is not known. No qualities accompany the bases; no much larger clone lies one base away.

The sample consisted of PBMCs. This receptor was identified in a woman aged 45-65 years in good health and CMV-seropositive.

The nucleotide sequence is given as TGTGCCAGCTCACAAATGAAACTAGCGGGAGGGCCTTACGAGCAGTACTTC. This encodes CASSQMKLAGGPYEQYF. The chain joins TRBV18 to TRBJ2-7, and TRBD2 matches 13 of the central bases. The CDR3 goes from the cysteine to the phenylalanine over 17 residues. This entry keeps only the CDR3 DNA: 51 bases, framed from base 1. Taken from the germline V gene, the CDR1 and CDR2 loops are KGHSH and LQKENI. From V the trimming removes 4 bases and from J it removes 4 bases, while the gene matches leave 10 bases of the junction unaccounted for.